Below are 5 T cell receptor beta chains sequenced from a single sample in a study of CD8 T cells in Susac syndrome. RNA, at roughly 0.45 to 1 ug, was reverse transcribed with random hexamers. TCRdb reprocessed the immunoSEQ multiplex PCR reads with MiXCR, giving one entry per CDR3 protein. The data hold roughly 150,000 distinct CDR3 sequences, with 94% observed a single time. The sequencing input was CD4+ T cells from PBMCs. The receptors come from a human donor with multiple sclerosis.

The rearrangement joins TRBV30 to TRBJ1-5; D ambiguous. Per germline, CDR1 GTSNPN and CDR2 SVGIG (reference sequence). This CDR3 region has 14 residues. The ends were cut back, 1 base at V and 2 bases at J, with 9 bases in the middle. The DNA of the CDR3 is TGTGCCTGGAGTGGGGTTTTGGGCAATCAGCCCCAGCATTTT. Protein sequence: CAWSGVLGNQPQHF.

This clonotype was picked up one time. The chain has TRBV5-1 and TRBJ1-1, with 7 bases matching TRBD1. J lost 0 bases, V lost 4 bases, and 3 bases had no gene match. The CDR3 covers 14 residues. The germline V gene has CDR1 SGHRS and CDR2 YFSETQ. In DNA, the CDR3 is TGCGCCAGCAGCAAGGACAGGTTGAACACTGAAGCTTTCTTT. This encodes CASSKDRLNTEAFF.

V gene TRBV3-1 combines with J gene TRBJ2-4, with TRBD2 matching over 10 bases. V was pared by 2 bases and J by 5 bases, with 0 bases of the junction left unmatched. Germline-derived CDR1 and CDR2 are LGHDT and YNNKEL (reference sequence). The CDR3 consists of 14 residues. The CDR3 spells CASSQTSGENIQYF. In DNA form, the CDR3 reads TGTGCCAGCAGCCAAACTAGCGGGGAAAACATTCAGTACTTC.

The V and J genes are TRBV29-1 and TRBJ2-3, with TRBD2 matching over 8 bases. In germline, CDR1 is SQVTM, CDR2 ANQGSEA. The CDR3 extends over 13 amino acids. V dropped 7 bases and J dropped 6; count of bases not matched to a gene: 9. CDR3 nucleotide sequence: TGCAGCGCCCAAGCGGGAGCTTGGGATACGCAGTATTTT. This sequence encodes CSAQAGAWDTQYF.

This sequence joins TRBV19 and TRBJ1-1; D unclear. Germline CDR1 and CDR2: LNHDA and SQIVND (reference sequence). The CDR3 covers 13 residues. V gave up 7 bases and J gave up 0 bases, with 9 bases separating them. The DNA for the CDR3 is TGTGCCAGTAACCGGGGTTTGAACACTGAAGCTTTCTTT. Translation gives CASNRGLNTEAFF.